This T cell receptor beta chain was sequenced during a study of blood T cell repertoires in COVID-19. Turning to the study itself: The United States, Italy and Spain supplied acute and convalescent COVID-19 samples. PBMCs, B-cell-depleted T cells, or T cells were the source of the cDNA or gDNA that made up the material.

The CDR3 runs to 14 residues. V was clipped by 1 base and J by 5 bases, with 8 bases between them. CDR1 is LGHDT, CDR2 YNNKEL, per germline (reference sequence). This clone was seen a single time. Authors' data handling: Reference gene primers were amplified, and this amplification served to estimate nucleated cell counts. Here immunoSEQ multiplex PCR was the method, and the copy in TCRdb shows in-frame clones only, minus some. V, J and clone size were drawn from that table, and D and trimming were deduced from the DNA. The sample gives about 3,400 clones, over 80% of which show up once; 21% is in the top ten.

The chain joins TRBV3-1 (or the pseudogene TRBV3-2) to TRBJ2-2, with D possibly TRBD2 on 5 matching bases. Sequencing was carried out using peripheral blood. This receptor was taken from a human donor in a cohort sampled during active COVID-19. The CDR3, as DNA: TGTGCCAGCAGCCAAGTTCCGGGGACCGGGGAGCTGTTTTTT. Protein: CASSQVPGTGELFF.